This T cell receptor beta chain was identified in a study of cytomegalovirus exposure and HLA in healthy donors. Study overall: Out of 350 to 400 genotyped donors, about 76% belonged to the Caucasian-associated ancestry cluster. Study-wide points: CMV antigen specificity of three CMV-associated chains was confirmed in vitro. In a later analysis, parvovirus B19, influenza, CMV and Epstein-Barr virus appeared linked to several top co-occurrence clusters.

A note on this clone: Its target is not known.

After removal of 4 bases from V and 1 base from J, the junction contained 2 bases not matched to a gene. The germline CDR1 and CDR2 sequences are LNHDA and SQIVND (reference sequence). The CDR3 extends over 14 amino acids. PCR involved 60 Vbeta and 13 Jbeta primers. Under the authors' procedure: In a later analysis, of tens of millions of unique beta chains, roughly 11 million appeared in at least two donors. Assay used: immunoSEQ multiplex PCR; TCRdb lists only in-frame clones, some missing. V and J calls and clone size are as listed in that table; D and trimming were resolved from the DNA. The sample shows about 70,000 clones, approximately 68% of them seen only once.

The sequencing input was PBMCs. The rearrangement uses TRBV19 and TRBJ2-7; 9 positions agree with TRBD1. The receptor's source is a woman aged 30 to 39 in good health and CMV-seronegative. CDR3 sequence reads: CASSKDRGSYEQYF. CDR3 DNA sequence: TGTGCCAGTAGTAAGGACAGGGGATCCTACGAGCAGTACTTC. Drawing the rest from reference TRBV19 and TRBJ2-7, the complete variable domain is DGGITQSPKYLFRKEGQNVTLSCEQNLNHDAMYWYRQDPGQGLRLIYYSQIVNDFQKGDIAEGYSVSREKKESFPLTVTSAQKNPTAFYLCASSKDRGSYEQYFGPGTRLTVT.